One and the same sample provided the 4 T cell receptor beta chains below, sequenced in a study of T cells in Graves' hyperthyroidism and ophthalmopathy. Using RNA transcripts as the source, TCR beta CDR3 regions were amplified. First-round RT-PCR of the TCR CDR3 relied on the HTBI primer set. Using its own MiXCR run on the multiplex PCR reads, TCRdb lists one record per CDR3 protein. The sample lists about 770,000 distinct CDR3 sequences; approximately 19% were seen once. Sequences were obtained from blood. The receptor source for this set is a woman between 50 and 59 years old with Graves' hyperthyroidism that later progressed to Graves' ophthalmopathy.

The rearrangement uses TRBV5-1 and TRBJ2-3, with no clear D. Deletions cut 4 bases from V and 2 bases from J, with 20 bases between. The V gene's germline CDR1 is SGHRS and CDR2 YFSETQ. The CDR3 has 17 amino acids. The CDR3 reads CASSAGWAGDLTDTQYF. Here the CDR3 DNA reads TGCGCCAGCAGCGCTGGATGGGCAGGAGACCTCACAGATACGCAGTATTTT.

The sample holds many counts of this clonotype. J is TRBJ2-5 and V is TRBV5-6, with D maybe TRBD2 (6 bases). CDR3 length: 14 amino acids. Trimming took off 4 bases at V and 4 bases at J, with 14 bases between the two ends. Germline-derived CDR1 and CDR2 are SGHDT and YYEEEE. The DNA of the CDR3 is TGTGCCAGCAGCGTGACTAGATTCGGAGAGACCCAGTACTTC. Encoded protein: CASSVTRFGETQYF.

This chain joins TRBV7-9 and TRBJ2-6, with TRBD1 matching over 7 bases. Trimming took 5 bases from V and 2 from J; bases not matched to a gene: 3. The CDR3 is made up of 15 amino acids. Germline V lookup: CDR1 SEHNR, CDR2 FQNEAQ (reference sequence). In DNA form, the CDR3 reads TGTGCCAGCAGCCAGACAGGGACTGGGGCCAACGTCCTGACTTTC. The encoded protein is CASSQTGTGANVLTF.

The CDR3 spells CSAAPGAWDRYGYTF. CDR3 DNA: TGCAGTGCTGCACCCGGGGCTTGGGACCGCTATGGCTACACCTTC. V is TRBV20-1 and J is TRBJ1-2; the D gene is possibly TRBD1 (5 bases). V was clipped by 5 bases and J by 4 bases, with 20 bases between them. Germline V lookup: CDR1 DFQATT, CDR2 SNEGSKA (reference sequence). The CDR3 length is 15 residues.